This T cell receptor beta chain is drawn from a study of regulatory T cells in long-lasting Graves disease listed by TCRdb under 2021. Broadly, across the study: Persistent Graves' disease was defined as antithyroid drug treatment for over 5 years with persistently positive TSH receptor autoantibodies. Persistent Graves' disease patients were compared with newly diagnosed Graves' disease patients by peripheral blood TCR sequencing and RNA sequencing. The study was registered as a clinical trial and conducted in China. TCR sequencing covered some 13 persistent and some 20 newly diagnosed Graves' disease patients, 33 samples in total. On average, persistent Graves' disease patients in the clinical cohort had been on antithyroid drugs for around 9.5 years.

Worth noting for this clonotype: What this receptor recognizes is not known. Base qualities were left out, and no much larger clone turns up one base away.

Library generation was performed with multiplex PCR. The sequencing machine was an Illumina HiSeq 4000. TCR beta libraries were built with iRepertoire HTBI primers and Arm-PCR amplification of CDR3 regions. PCR products were gel purified before sequencing. Regarding the original processing steps: Gene usage analysis of CDR3 amino acid clonotypes relied on the 55 to 80 TRBV and more than twelve TRBJ segments identified across samples. COPE and FqMerger were used to merge the filtered high-quality paired reads into contigs. Contigs were aligned with BLAST to IMGT TRBV, TRBD and TRBJ reference genes, and CDR3 was defined per IMGT. Any clonotype with a frequency above 0.1% was classified as a highly expanded clone. Shannon entropy served as the measure of repertoire diversity, while the Gini coefficient captured V-J evenness. Public clonotypes were defined as clonotypes shared by more than one individual. Using fastp trimming at Q25 and MiXCR clonotype assembly, TCRdb reanalyzed the public sequencing data and kept in-frame beta chains. CDR3 protein sequences are deduplicated, and each keeps its most common genes and DNA. The V and J calls and clone size come from TCRdb's table, not from the authors' own analysis. The sample yields nearly 350,000 distinct CDR3 sequences; about 20% were counted once. Roughly 29% of the sample rests with the top ten.

Findings and caveats that apply to the study as a whole: Because the primary lesion, thyroid tissue, could not be accessed, the study looked at peripheral blood alone. Persistent disease showed preferential use of TRBV28, TRBJ1-2 and TRBJ2-5, whereas newly diagnosed disease favored TRBV20-1 and TRBJ2-1. Sequencing and analysis were restricted to the TCR beta chain. Patients with persistent disease shared more public clonotypes (fewer than 3,000) than newly diagnosed patients did (966). The authors acknowledged the small sample size as a limitation that may reduce accuracy. Compared with newly diagnosed patients, patients with persistent Graves' disease had lower TCR Shannon entropy and fewer highly expanded clones, which suggests clonal expansion.

The trim is 1 base for V and 0 bases for J, with a gap of 9 bases between the germline ends. The germline V gene gives CDR1 as SGHDN and CDR2 as FVKESK. From the cysteine up to the phenylalanine, the CDR3 has a length of 16 residues. Only CDR3 DNA remains: 48 bases, in frame from the first base. Sample time point, as interpreted from the label and publication: persistent/refractory GD, antithyroid drugs over 5 years with positive TRAb. For both TCR sequencing and RNA sequencing, RNA was extracted from PBMCs in TRIzol. Graves' disease was diagnosed according to American Thyroid Association guidelines. Patients were recruited from an endocrinology department in Xi'an, China. Each patient gave approximately 9 milliliters of peripheral blood, collected in an EDTA anticoagulant tube. Ficoll Paque Plus density gradient separation was used to isolate PBMCs, and no further T cell sorting was done. RNA quality was checked with an Agilent 2100 Bioanalyzer and agarose gel, and concentration with a NanoDrop 2000.

The source was peripheral blood mononuclear cells (PBMCs), collected when the disease was refractory, from a patient treated with antithyroid drugs. This receptor was identified in a female donor with Graves disease. Recombination connected TRBV14 to TRBJ1-4; no D gene can be assigned with confidence. At the DNA level, the sequence is TGTGCCAGCAGCCAAGGCAGATTCACAACTAATGAAAAACTGTTTTTT. Its translation reads: CASSQGRFTTNEKLFF. With the portions outside the CDR3 filled from the reference TRBV14 and TRBJ1-4 genes, the complete variable region becomes EAGVTQFPSHSVIEKGQTVTLRCDPISGHDNLYWYRRVMGKEIKFLLHFVKESKQDESGMPNNRFLAERTGGTYSTLKVQPAELEDSGVYFCASSQGRFTTNEKLFFGSGTQLSVL.